The present TCR beta chain was sequenced within a study of blood T cell repertoires in COVID-19. Overall study: Sites in the United States, Italy and Spain provided acute and convalescent COVID-19 samples. Sources were T cells, B-cell-depleted T cells, or PBMCs; the material itself was cDNA or gDNA.

In the original processing: For nucleated cells, counts were estimated from reference gene primer amplification. The protocol was immunoSEQ multiplex PCR, while the TCRdb copy is restricted to in-frame clones and leaves out a portion. The V and J calls and the clone size are those of that table, but D and trimming were determined from the DNA. The table includes 150,000 to 200,000 clones, roughly 80% detected once. Germline CDR1 is MNHEY and CDR2 is SVGAGI. Trimming removed 5 bases from V and 0 bases from J; junction bases left unmatched: 2. This CDR3 region has 14 residues. This TCR came from a woman in her twenties or thirties with acute or convalescent COVID-19. This rearrangement joins TRBV6-5 to TRBJ2-7, with 9 bases that match TRBD2. Sequencing input: peripheral blood. Here the CDR3 reads CASSLAGLSYEQYF. The CDR3 nucleotides read TGTGCCAGCAGTCTAGCGGGGCTCTCCTACGAGCAGTACTTC.